This T cell receptor beta chain appears in the sequencing data of a study of PD-1 blockade in classical Hodgkin lymphoma. On the study more broadly: Nivolumab dosing for patients was 3 mg/kg, administered intravenously every 2 weeks. Findings of the study overall: TCR diversity rose significantly by C4D1 in CD4+ but not CD8+ cells.

Turning to this clone: The antigen remains unidentified.

Every patient was affected by relapse after autologous stem cell transplantation, while exposure to brentuximab vedotin was not uniform. Assay used: immunoSEQ multiplex PCR; TCRdb lists only in-frame clones, some missing. The sample yields some 96,000 clones, approximately 83% seen once. The CDR3 totals 14 residues. J gave up 8 bases and V 3 bases, and 7 bases lay outside the gene matches. Germline lookup yields CDR1 SQVTM and CDR2 ANQGSEA. The chain links TRBV29-1 to TRBJ1-4, with 9 bases aligning to TRBD1. This specimen was peripheral blood mononuclear cells (PBMCs), taken at baseline. The sequence derives from a human donor with classical Hodgkin lymphoma. The CDR3 region has the DNA TGCAGCGTTGACTGGACAGGGGCTGGCGAAAAACTGTTTTTT. Residues: CSVDWTGAGEKLFF.